This T cell receptor beta chain was identified during a study of CD4+ T cells in melanoma. The ends lost 4 bases at V and 9 bases at J; junction bases unmatched: 7. Germline CDR1 reads SGHNT; CDR2 reads YYREEE (reference sequence). The CDR3 is made up of 13 amino acids. The assay was immunoSEQ multiplex PCR, and TCRdb's table has in-frame clones only and misses some. This sample has about 140,000 clones, with about 90% found just once. The chain combines TRBV5-4 with TRBJ2-1; 7 bases are shared with TRBD2. The clonotype comes from a human donor with melanoma. CDR3 amino acids: CASSPIGEGEQFF. The CDR3 nucleotides read TGTGCCAGCAGCCCCATAGGGGAGGGTGAGCAGTTCTTC.